This T cell receptor (beta chain) was recorded in a study of T cell repertoires in cytomegalovirus infection. Study-level information: Well-studied HLA-B-restricted CMV epitopes were used in the study alongside recently identified HLA-C-restricted ones. It was the public TCR beta signatures that indicated both CMV infection and matching HLA type.

This CDR3 spans 15 amino acids. Trimming at V came to 5 bases and at J to 7 bases, leaving 11 bases not matched to a gene. Germline CDR1 MRHNA, CDR2 SNTAGT. Study outcomes and limitations: There were HLA-C-restricted CMV-specific TCR beta clonotypes dominating the ex vivo response.

Many counts were recorded for this clonotype. Its antigen is not identified. TCRdb fed the reads into MiXCR, producing one record per CDR3 protein. Of 100,000 to 150,000 distinct CDR3 sequences in the sample, 32% were seen once. Specimen: CD8+ T cells from cultured PBMCs, collected from culture after CMV antigen stimulation. The chain has TRBV6-4 and TRBJ2-1; TRBD1 aligns across 7 bases. This clonotype was sampled from a human donor in good health (CMV status not recorded). Some clones in this sample may be carry-over from other donors' samples. DNA of the CDR3: TGTGCCAGCAGTCCCGACCCGACAGGGAATAATGAGCAGTTCTTC. Translated: CASSPDPTGNNEQFF.